The TCR beta chain described here comes from a study of sequential checkpoint blockade in melanoma. TCRdb's copy holds only in-frame clones and misses some; the assay was immunoSEQ multiplex PCR. Of about 9,100 clones in the sample, around 74% were seen once. This CDR3 contains 15 residues. V lost 0 bases and J 5 bases, leaving 14 bases between the germline ends. From germline, CDR1 is MGHRA and CDR2 YSYEKL. Treatment here: randomized to nivolumab then ipilimumab (arm A) or the reverse (arm B). This sequence was found in a human donor with melanoma. The chain couples TRBV4-1 to TRBJ2-7; TRBD1 might be the D (5 bases). Sequencing used CD8+ T cells sorted from blood (inferred from file names), obtained from a patient given nivolumab and ipilimumab in sequence. CDR3 DNA sequence: TGCGCCAGCAGCCAAGATTTTCAGGGTGGGAACGAGCAGTACTTC. It yields the protein CASSQDFQGGNEQYF.